A single sample is the source of the 9 T cell receptor beta chains below, sequenced in a study of cytomegalovirus exposure and HLA in healthy donors. 13 Jbeta primers and 60 Vbeta primers were used for the PCR. Here immunoSEQ multiplex PCR was the method, and the copy in TCRdb shows in-frame clones only, minus some. Of 150,000 to 160,000 clones listed, about 76% are singletons. The specimen was PBMCs. The receptors were sampled from a man aged 25 to 40 in good health and CMV-seropositive.

The chain employs TRBV5-6 and TRBJ2-1; TRBD1 matches 10 bases. This CDR3 comprises 16 residues. The germline V gene has CDR1 SGHDT and CDR2 YYEEEE. The ends lost 0 bases at V and 7 bases at J; junction bases unmatched: 7. The DNA of the CDR3 is TGTGCCAGCAGCTTGGTTAGGACAGGGGGTGGAAATGAGCAGTTCTTC. Its translation is CASSLVRTGGGNEQFF.

This chain's CDR3 is CASSDPQGEKLFF. CDR3 in DNA: TGTGCCAGCAGCGACCCTCAGGGGGAAAAACTGTTTTTT. The chain links TRBV9 to TRBJ1-4, with D tentatively TRBD1 (6 bases). The germline V gene encodes CDR1 SGDLS and CDR2 YYNGEE. V lost 3 bases and J lost 8, with 11 bases in between. The CDR3 runs to 13 residues.

This chain joins TRBV28 and TRBJ1-1, with 7 positions matching TRBD1. Per the germline V gene, CDR1 is MDHEN and CDR2 is SYDVKM. This CDR3 is 13 amino acids long. J was trimmed by 3 bases and V by 6 bases; bases with no gene match: 4. CDR3 protein: CASRPTGDTEAFF. The CDR3 nucleotides are TGTGCCAGCAGACCCACAGGGGACACTGAAGCTTTCTTT.

This rearrangement joins TRBV19 to TRBJ1-2, with D possibly TRBD1 on 5 matching bases. Per germline, CDR1 LNHDA and CDR2 SQIVND (reference sequence). The CDR3 sequence is 13 residues long. V was trimmed by 5 bases and J by 4 bases, leaving 11 bases between them. CDR3 bases: TGTGCCAGTAGTGACCAGGGTACCTATGGCTACACCTTC. The encoded protein is CASSDQGTYGYTF. Complete variable domain (other parts from reference TRBV19 and TRBJ1-2): DGGITQSPKYLFRKEGQNVTLSCEQNLNHDAMYWYRQDPGQGLRLIYYSQIVNDFQKGDIAEGYSVSREKKESFPLTVTSAQKNPTAFYLCASSDQGTYGYTFGSGTRLTVV.

This clone has just a few counts. Additional DNA sequences in this sample encode the identical CDR3. The chain employs TRBV30 and TRBJ1-5; 9 bases are a match to TRBD1. CDR3 size: 13 residues. After removal of 2 bases from V and 5 bases from J, the junction contained 1 base not matched to a gene. Germline V lookup: CDR1 GTSNPN, CDR2 SVGIG (reference sequence). The CDR3 sequence is CAWSRQGDQPQHF. The CDR3 DNA reads TGTGCCTGGAGTCGACAGGGGGATCAGCCCCAGCATTTT.

J is TRBJ2-7 and V is TRBV4-1; 7 bases fit TRBD1. The CDR3 covers 19 residues. J was trimmed by 1 base and V by 1 base; bases with no gene match: 16. Looked up from germline, CDR1 is MGHRA and CDR2 is YSYEKL. CDR3 DNA: TGCGCCAGCAGCCAAGTCCAATTTGGACAGGCTCAAAAATCCTACGAGCAGTACTTC. This gives the protein CASSQVQFGQAQKSYEQYF.

CDR3 coding DNA: TGTGCCAGCAGCTCGGGACAGGGGGTCTTCAATGAGCAGTTCTTC. Its protein product is CASSSGQGVFNEQFF. The chain has TRBV5-4 and TRBJ2-1; 11 nucleotides line up with TRBD1. J was trimmed by 6 bases and V by 3 bases; bases with no gene match: 5. CDR1 is SGHNT and CDR2 is YYREEE in the germline V gene (reference sequence). The length of the CDR3 is 15 residues.

The chain is built from TRBV6-1 and TRBJ2-7, with 11 bases aligning to TRBD2. V trimming: 6 bases; J trimming: 3 bases; junction bases outside the gene matches: 4. The CDR3 is 14 amino acids. CDR1 and CDR2 from the germline V gene are MNHNS and SASEGT. The DNA of the CDR3 is TGTGCCAGCAGCTCACTAGCGGGGGACTACGAGCAGTACTTC. It translates to CASSSLAGDYEQYF.

The chain couples TRBV12-5 to TRBJ1-3; D is unclear. This CDR3 is built from 12 residues. V was trimmed by 8 bases and J by 0 bases, leaving 5 bases between them. Germline-derived CDR1 and CDR2 are LGHNT and FRNRAP. The CDR3 sequence: CASRSSGNTIYF. The CDR3 region has the DNA TGTGCTAGTCGTAGCTCTGGAAACACCATATATTTT.